This TCR beta chain stems from a study of monozygotic twins with inflammatory bowel disease. The study's findings and limits: The co-twins with IBD showed lower TCRbeta diversity (inverse Simpson) than their healthy siblings. Relative clonotype sharing with others was diminished in IBD patients versus healthy twins, particularly with disease activity.

Skipping T cell sorting, the study isolated total RNA directly from whole blood. Concerning this clonotype: Its antigen is currently unknown.

The CDR3 contains 16 residues. Germline V gives CDR1 SGHRS, CDR2 YFSETQ. The unique tags termed UMIs, each holding a 6-nucleotide sample barcode, were added by means of template switching. TCRdb reanalyzed the 5' RACE reads and collapses them to one entry per CDR3 protein, without DNA. This table lists 330,000 or so distinct CDR3 sequences. V usage is TRBV5-1 and J usage is TRBJ2-5; TCRdb indicates TRBD2, and absent DNA this call remains unverified. This TCR came from a human donor with ulcerative colitis or Crohn's disease, or a healthy co-twin of an affected twin (not recorded which). Sequencing input: blood. CDR3 loop: CASSVRLAGGQETQYF.